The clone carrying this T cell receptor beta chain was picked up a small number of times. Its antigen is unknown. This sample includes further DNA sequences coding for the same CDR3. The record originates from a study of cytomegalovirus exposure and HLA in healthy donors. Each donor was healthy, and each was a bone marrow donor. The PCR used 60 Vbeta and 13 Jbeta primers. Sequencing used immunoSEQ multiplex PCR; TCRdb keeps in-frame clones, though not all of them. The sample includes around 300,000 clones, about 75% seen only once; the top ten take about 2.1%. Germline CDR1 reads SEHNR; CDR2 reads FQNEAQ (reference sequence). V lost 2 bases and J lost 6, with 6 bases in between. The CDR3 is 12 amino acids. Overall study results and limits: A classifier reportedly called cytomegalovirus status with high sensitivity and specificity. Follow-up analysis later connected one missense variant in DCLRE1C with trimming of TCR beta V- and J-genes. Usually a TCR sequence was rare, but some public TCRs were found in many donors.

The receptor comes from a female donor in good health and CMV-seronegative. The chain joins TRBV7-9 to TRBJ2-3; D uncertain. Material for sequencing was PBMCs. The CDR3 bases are TGTGCCAGCAGCTTATCGTCGGATACGCAGTATTTT. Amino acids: CASSLSSDTQYF.